This TCR beta chain was sequenced for a study of T cells after yellow fever vaccination. This clonotype came up a few times. TCR cDNA, made by 5'RACE template switching, carried an added universal primer site and UMIs. Via MiXCR, TCRdb re-called the 5' RACE reads, giving one row per CDR3 protein. Counted here are 200,000 to 250,000 distinct CDR3 sequences, around 7% occurring once; the ten biggest clones make up approximately 0.85%. CDR1 LGHNA and CDR2 YNFKEQ come from the germline V gene. The CDR3 is made up of 13 amino acids. Trimming stripped 0 bases from V and 6 bases from J, with 6 bases between.

Material: CD4+ T cells sorted from PBMCs, obtained 15 days after the yellow fever booster vaccination. The rearrangement uses TRBV4-2 and TRBJ2-1; D call uncertain. This TCR was recovered from a man between 25 and 39 years old who received the YFV17D yellow fever vaccine. CDR3 amino acids: CASSQDLFNEQFF. CDR3 bases: TGTGCCAGCAGCCAAGATCTCTTCAATGAGCAGTTCTTC.